Sequencing of this T cell receptor beta chain was carried out in a study of cytomegalovirus exposure and HLA in healthy donors. The CDR3 extends over 12 amino acids. Trimming shortened V by 2 bases and J by 7 bases, and 8 bases separated the two germline ends. Germline CDR1 and CDR2: MNHEY and SVGAGI. Vbeta (60) and Jbeta (13) primers were used in the PCR. Libraries were prepared by immunoSEQ multiplex PCR; TCRdb keeps only in-frame clonotypes and omits some of them. The table lists about 150,000 clones, more than 65% of them singletons. Source material: PBMCs. The V gene is TRBV6-5, the J gene TRBJ1-1; D call uncertain. This TCR derives from a man aged 45-65 years in good health and CMV-seropositive. The CDR3 nucleotides read TGTGCCAGCAGTTACGCCGGGAATGAAGCTTTCTTT. It codes for CASSYAGNEAFF.